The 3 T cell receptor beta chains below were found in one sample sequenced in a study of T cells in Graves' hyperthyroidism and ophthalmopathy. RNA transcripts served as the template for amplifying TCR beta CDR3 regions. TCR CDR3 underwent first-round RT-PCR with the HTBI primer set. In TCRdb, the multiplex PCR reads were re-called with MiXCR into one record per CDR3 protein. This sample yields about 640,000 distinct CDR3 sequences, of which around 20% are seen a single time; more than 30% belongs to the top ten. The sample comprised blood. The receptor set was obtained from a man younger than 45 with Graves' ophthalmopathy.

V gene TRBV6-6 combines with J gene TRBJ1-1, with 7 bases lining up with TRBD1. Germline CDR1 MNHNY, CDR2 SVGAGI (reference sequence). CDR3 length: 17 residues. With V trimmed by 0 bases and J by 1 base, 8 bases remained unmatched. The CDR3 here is CASSYSITGVANTEAFF. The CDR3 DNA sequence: TGTGCCAGCAGTTACTCGATCACAGGGGTTGCGAACACTGAAGCTTTCTTT.

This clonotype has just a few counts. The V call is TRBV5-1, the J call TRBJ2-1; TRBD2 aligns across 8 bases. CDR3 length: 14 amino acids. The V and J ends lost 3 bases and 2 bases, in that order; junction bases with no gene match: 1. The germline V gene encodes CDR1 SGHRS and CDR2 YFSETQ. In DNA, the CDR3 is TGCGCCAGCAGCTATAGCGGGACCTACAATGAGCAGTTCTTC. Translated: CASSYSGTYNEQFF.

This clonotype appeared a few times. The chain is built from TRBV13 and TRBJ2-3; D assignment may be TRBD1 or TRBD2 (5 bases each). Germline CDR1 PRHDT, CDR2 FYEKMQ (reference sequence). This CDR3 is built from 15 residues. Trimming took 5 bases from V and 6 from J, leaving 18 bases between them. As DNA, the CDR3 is TGTGCCAGCAGCGTGAGGGACCTCACTCTGGATACGCAGTATTTT. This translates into CASSVRDLTLDTQYF. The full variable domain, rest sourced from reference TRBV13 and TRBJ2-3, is AAGVIQSPRHLIKEKRETATLKCYPIPRHDTVYWYQQGPGQDPQFLISFYEKMQSDKGSIPDRFSAQQFSDYHSELNMSSLELGDSALYFCASSVRDLTLDTQYFGPGTRLTVL.